What follows are 22 T cell receptor beta chains derived from one specimen sequenced in a study of cytomegalovirus exposure and HLA in healthy donors. The PCR ran on 60 Vbeta and 13 Jbeta primers. The protocol was immunoSEQ multiplex PCR, while the TCRdb copy is restricted to in-frame clones and leaves out a portion. The sample shows about 180,000 clones, roughly 80% of them seen only once. Material: PBMCs. All receptors derive from a man aged 25 to 45 in good health and CMV-seropositive.

The chain carries TRBV11-2 and TRBJ2-4; 9 bases line up with TRBD2. CDR1 and CDR2 from the germline V gene are SGHAT and FQNNGV. The CDR3 extends over 17 amino acids. V was pared by 2 bases and J by 0 bases, with 5 bases of the junction left unmatched. DNA for the CDR3: TGTGCCAGCAGCTTAAGTGCTAGCGGGGTAGCCAAAAACATTCAGTACTTC. This gives the protein CASSLSASGVAKNIQYF.

The chain uses TRBV7-8 and TRBJ2-1; 11 bases line up with TRBD2. Per germline, CDR1 SGHVS and CDR2 FQNEAQ. The length of the CDR3 is 16 residues. The J segment lost 3 bases and the V segment lost 4 bases, leaving 5 bases of the junction unmatched. CDR3 sequence (DNA): TGTGCCAGCAGCTCCGAGACTAGCGGGATCTACAATGAGCAGTTCTTC. This codes for CASSSETSGIYNEQFF.

The chain uses TRBV19 and TRBJ2-7; the match to TRBD1 covers 8 bases. The CDR3 extends over 15 amino acids. Germline CDR1 LNHDA, CDR2 SQIVND (reference sequence). J lost 6 bases, V lost 3 bases, and 10 bases had no gene match. This CDR3 is CASSIFGTGQVEQYF. The CDR3 DNA follows: TGTGCCAGTAGTATCTTCGGGACAGGACAAGTCGAGCAGTACTTC. The full variable domain, in which reference TRBV19 and TRBJ2-7 provide the parts outside the CDR3, is DGGITQSPKYLFRKEGQNVTLSCEQNLNHDAMYWYRQDPGQGLRLIYYSQIVNDFQKGDIAEGYSVSREKKESFPLTVTSAQKNPTAFYLCASSIFGTGQVEQYFGPGTRLTVT.

V and J are TRBV7-9 and TRBJ2-2; the D gene is possibly TRBD2 (6 bases). There are 15 residues in the CDR3. Trimming removed 5 bases at V and 4 bases at J, with 14 bases between. Germline assignment: CDR1 SEHNR and CDR2 FQNEAQ (reference sequence). This chain's CDR3 is CASSPPGGSTGELFF. In DNA, the CDR3 is TGTGCCAGCAGCCCCCCAGGAGGGAGCACCGGGGAGCTGTTTTTT. The complete variable domain, with remaining parts taken from reference TRBV7-9 and TRBJ2-2, reads DTGVSQNPRHKITKRGQNVTFRCDPISEHNRLYWYRQTLGQGPEFLTYFQNEAQLEKSRLLSDRFSAERPKGSFSTLEIQRTEQGDSAMYLCASSPPGGSTGELFFGEGSRLTVL.

The rearrangement uses TRBV30 and TRBJ2-7; 12 nucleotides align to TRBD2. The CDR3 has 16 amino acids. Per germline, CDR1 GTSNPN and CDR2 SVGIG (reference sequence). The junction had 7 bases not matched to a gene; V was cut back by 3 bases and J by 1 base. CDR3 DNA: TGTGCCTGGAGCGAAATCGGGACTAGCGGGTCCTACGAGCAGTACTTC. It translates to CAWSEIGTSGSYEQYF.

V and J are TRBV6-1 and TRBJ2-7, with D possibly matching TRBD1 (6 bases). Germline CDR1 is MNHNS and CDR2 is SASEGT. V dropped 5 bases and J dropped 4 bases, with 9 bases sitting between them. The CDR3 runs 12 residues. This CDR3 reads CASSTTGYEQYF. The CDR3 nucleotides are TGTGCCAGCAGTACGACAGGTTACGAGCAGTACTTC.

In this sample, this clone turned up a few times. The chain recombines TRBV7-2 with TRBJ1-5; unclear D gene. Trimming left V 3 bases short and J 3 bases short, with 12 bases between. The germline gives CDR1 SGHTA, CDR2 FQGNSA. The CDR3 runs to 15 residues. CDR3 in DNA: TGTGCCAGCAGCTTGGGCCGGCCCTACAATCAGCCCCAGCATTTT. As protein: CASSLGRPYNQPQHF.

The CDR3 DNA sequence: TGTGCCAGCAGCCCGGACACGGTACACGAAGAGACCCAGTACTTC. It translates to CASSPDTVHEETQYF. The genes are TRBV11-3 and TRBJ2-5, with a possible D match to TRBD1 (5 bases). Trimming pared 5 bases from V and 3 bases from J, leaving 16 bases between. Germline CDR1 is SGHNT and CDR2 is YENEEA. The CDR3 runs 15 residues.

The chain carries TRBV5-1 and TRBJ2-7, with 11 bases fitting TRBD2. The CDR3 sequence is 14 residues long. Germline CDR1 SGHRS, CDR2 YFSETQ. Losses at the gene ends were 4 bases for V and 3 bases for J; bases not matched to a gene: 3. The CDR3, as DNA: TGCGCCAGCAGCGGGACTAGCGGACTCTACGAGCAGTACTTC. Its translation is CASSGTSGLYEQYF. Using reference TRBV5-1 and TRBJ2-7 for the parts outside the CDR3, the full variable domain is KAGVTQTPRYLIKTRGQQVTLSCSPISGHRSVSWYQQTPGQGLQFLFEYFSETQRNKGNFPGRFSGRQFSNSRSEMNVSTLELGDSALYLCASSGTSGLYEQYFGPGTRLTVT.

This clone occurred a few times. The rearrangement uses TRBV7-9 and TRBJ2-3; D might be TRBD1 (6 bases). The germline CDR1 and CDR2 sequences are SEHNR and FQNEAQ (reference sequence). With 1 base removed from V and 4 bases from J, the gap between germline ends came to 9 bases. The CDR3 has 14 residues. In DNA, the CDR3 is TGTGCCAGCAGCTTAGGGGGGCCGCCAGATACGCAGTATTTT. It specifies CASSLGGPPDTQYF.

This clone has just a few counts. CDR3 sequence (DNA): TGTGCCAGCAGTTTACGTTTCGCACAGGAACTCAATCAGCCCCAGCATTTT. It specifies CASSLRFAQELNQPQHF. The chain joins TRBV27 to TRBJ1-5, with TRBD1 as a possible D gene (5 bases). Germline loops: CDR1 MNHEY, CDR2 SMNVEV (reference sequence). The CDR3 contains 17 residues. V was shortened by 2 bases and J by 3 bases, with 17 bases between the two germline ends.

This sequence joins TRBV27 and TRBJ1-2; D is possibly TRBD1 (5 bases). The CDR3 is made up of 14 amino acids. The germline gives CDR1 MNHEY, CDR2 SMNVEV (reference sequence). V lost 6 bases to trimming and J lost 0 bases, with 11 bases between them. CDR3 DNA: TGTGCCAGCAGCCCAGGGAAAACTAACTATGGCTACACCTTC. Translation: CASSPGKTNYGYTF.

V usage is TRBV5-1 and J usage is TRBJ2-3; 9 nucleotides agree with TRBD2. V gave up 0 bases and J gave up 4 bases; unmatched junction bases: 6. CDR3 length equals 16 residues. Germline V lookup: CDR1 SGHRS, CDR2 YFSETQ. The CDR3 loop is CASSLAPSGAPDTQYF. The CDR3 nucleotides are TGCGCCAGCAGCTTGGCCCCTAGCGGGGCCCCAGATACGCAGTATTTT.

The rearrangement uses TRBV29-1 and TRBJ1-1, with D tentatively TRBD1 (5 bases). The V end lost 7 bases, the J end lost 4 bases, and 16 bases lay between the germline ends. CDR3 length: 13 amino acids. Looked up from germline, CDR1 is SQVTM and CDR2 is ANQGSEA. CDR3 nucleotide sequence: TGCAGCGGGCGCGGGGCCCTGATCACTGAAGCTTTCTTT. Amino acid sequence: CSGRGALITEAFF.

CDR3 coding DNA: TGTGCCAGCAGTCCCGAGGGACTTCGCGCTGAAGCTTTCTTT. Its translation: CASSPEGLRAEAFF. V gene TRBV28 combines with J gene TRBJ1-1; TRBD1 might be the D (5 bases). The V gene's germline CDR1 is MDHEN and CDR2 SYDVKM. The V gene lost 5 bases and the J gene lost 6 bases, with 16 bases spanning the gap. The CDR3 runs to 14 residues.

The chain recombines TRBV6-6 with TRBJ2-7, with D possibly TRBD1 on 5 matching bases. The CDR3 is 14 residues long. The germline V gene encodes CDR1 MNHNY and CDR2 SVGAGI (reference sequence). The germline V and J ends were trimmed by 0 bases and 3 bases, with 9 bases remaining between them. The CDR3 nucleotides are TGTGCCAGCAGTTACTCGGGCAGGGACTACGAGCAGTACTTC. It translates to CASSYSGRDYEQYF.

This CDR3 reads CASSGQGAPYGYTF. The CDR3 nucleotides read TGCGCCAGCAGCGGACAGGGGGCACCCTATGGCTACACCTTC. V gene TRBV10-2 combines with J gene TRBJ1-2; 11 positions match TRBD1. CDR1 and CDR2 (germline): WSHSY, SAAADI. The CDR3 sequence is 14 residues long. J gave up 4 bases and V 6 bases, and 4 bases lay outside the gene matches.

The J gene is TRBJ1-6, the V gene TRBV6-5; D not resolved. The CDR3 sequence is 13 residues long. Germline lookup yields CDR1 MNHEY and CDR2 SVGAGI. The V end was cut by 9 bases, the J end by 7 bases, with 13 bases between. The CDR3 DNA reads as TGTGCCAGTCAGGATTACCTAAATTCACCCCTCCACTTT. Its protein is CASQDYLNSPLHF.

The V gene is TRBV7-9, the J gene TRBJ1-4; D possibly corresponds to TRBD1 (6 bases). The V end lost 3 bases, the J end lost 6 bases, and 14 bases lay between the germline ends. In germline, CDR1 is SEHNR, CDR2 FQNEAQ (reference sequence). CDR3 length: 15 residues. The CDR3: CASSFLQGGYEKLFF. The CDR3 nucleotides are TGTGCCAGCAGCTTCCTACAGGGCGGCTATGAAAAACTGTTTTTT.

V usage is TRBV5-1 and J usage is TRBJ2-1; D is unclear. V lost 4 bases, J lost 7 bases, and 18 bases lay in between. CDR1 and CDR2 (germline): SGHRS, YFSETQ. The CDR3 consists of 15 residues. CDR3 loop: CASSPRLNAANEQFF. The CDR3, as DNA: TGCGCCAGCAGCCCCCGACTGAATGCGGCAAATGAGCAGTTCTTC.

This clone was detected a few times. V usage is TRBV27 and J usage is TRBJ2-1; TRBD2 aligns across 15 bases. Germline-derived CDR1 and CDR2 are MNHEY and SMNVEV (reference sequence). V gave up 5 bases and J gave up 9 bases; unmatched junction bases: 2. The CDR3 length is 14 residues. Here the CDR3 DNA reads TGTGCCAGCAGTGTGGGACTAGCGGGAGGTGAGCAGTTCTTC. Translation: CASSVGLAGGEQFF.

The CDR3, as DNA: TGCGCCAGCAGCCCGGAGGGGTCCCTGAACACTGAAGCTTTCTTT. Protein sequence: CASSPEGSLNTEAFF. The chain uses TRBV5-1 and TRBJ1-1; possible D gene TRBD1, 5 bases. Germline-derived CDR1 and CDR2 are SGHRS and YFSETQ. CDR3 length: 15 amino acids. Trimming took off 4 bases at V and 0 bases at J, with 13 bases between the two ends.